Listed below are T cell receptor beta chains from one sample, sequenced in a study of response to subunit inactivated influenza vaccine. MiXCR, run by TCRdb on the RT-PCR reads, gives a single entry per CDR3 protein. The data contain approximately 500,000 distinct CDR3 sequences, 13% of them singletons. The sample consisted of PBMCs from blood, taken around seven weeks after vaccination. The source is a man aged 45 to 65 who received an inactivated influenza vaccine. Both conserved end residues are part of each CDR3. The order of the fields is D gene, V gene, J gene, clone size, CDR3 protein, CDR3 DNA. The D gene is left open where the match is weak. The listing skips clone size in some rows; elsewhere it reads once, few, many or a size class.

TRBD1	TRBV5-5	TRBJ2-2	.	CASSRQGRGTGELFF	TGTGCCAGCAGCAGACAGGGCCGAGGCACCGGGGAGCTGTTTTTT
.	TRBV20-1	TRBJ2-7	.	CSASRAGLGEQYF	TGCAGTGCTAGTCGGGCTGGCCTGGGGGAGCAGTACTTC
.	TRBV29-1	TRBJ2-1	.	CSVAGGLTYNEQFF	TGCAGCGTTGCGGGGGGCTTAACCTACAATGAGCAGTTCTTC
.	TRBV7-2	TRBJ2-3	.	CASCRGTTDTQYF	TGTGCCAGCTGTCGGGGGACCACAGATACGCAGTATTTT
.	TRBV30	TRBJ2-1	few	CAWSVTRNFRGNNEQFF	TGTGCCTGGAGTGTAACCCGCAACTTCCGCGGGAACAATGAGCAGTTCTTC
.	TRBV2	TRBJ2-7	.	CASSEYEQYF	TGTGCCAGCAGTGAATACGAGCAGTACTTC
.	TRBV6-2/TRBV6-3	TRBJ1-2	many	CASSQGTSNYGYTF	TGTGCCAGCAGCCAAGGGACATCCAACTATGGCTACACCTTC
TRBD2	TRBV7-8	TRBJ2-1	many	CASSQESGGIYNEQFF	TGTGCCAGCAGCCAAGAGAGCGGGGGGATTTACAATGAGCAGTTCTTC
.	TRBV7-3	TRBJ2-7	many	CASSLNEGNEQYF	TGTGCCAGCAGCTTAAACGAGGGAAACGAGCAGTACTTC
.	TRBV12-3/TRBV12-4	TRBJ2-1	.	CASRLSPSQAWDNEQFF	TGTGCCAGCAGATTATCCCCGAGCCAAGCCTGGGACAATGAGCAGTTCTTC
.	TRBV29-1	TRBJ2-7	.	CSVEAGVSYEQYF	TGCAGCGTTGAGGCAGGGGTGTCCTACGAGCAGTACTTC
.	TRBV3-1	TRBJ1-1	few	CASSPTGQTEAFF	TGTGCCAGCAGCCCGACTGGGCAAACTGAAGCTTTCTTT
.	TRBV7-9	TRBJ2-7	few	CASSTGRTYEQYF	TGTGCCAGCAGCACGGGACGGACTTACGAGCAGTACTTC
.	TRBV12-3/TRBV12-4	TRBJ1-1	.	CASSLSGAGKNTEAFF	TGTGCCAGCAGTTTATCGGGGGCTGGGAAGAACACTGAAGCTTTCTTT
TRBD1	TRBV10-3	TRBJ2-7	few	CAISEGTGGYGYEQYF	TGTGCCATCAGTGAAGGGACAGGGGGCTATGGTTACGAGCAGTACTTC
TRBD1	TRBV4-3	TRBJ2-6	.	CASSPDRGRSAGANVLTF	TGCGCCAGCAGCCCGGACAGGGGGCGGTCCGCTGGGGCCAACGTCCTGACTTTC
.	TRBV7-9	TRBJ2-3	.	CASSLAGESTDTQYF	TGTGCCAGCAGCTTAGCGGGGGAGAGCACAGATACGCAGTATTTT
TRBD1	TRBV7-9	TRBJ2-7	few	CASSLVGGRNEQYF	TGTGCCAGCAGCTTAGTAGGGGGCCGCAACGAGCAGTACTTC